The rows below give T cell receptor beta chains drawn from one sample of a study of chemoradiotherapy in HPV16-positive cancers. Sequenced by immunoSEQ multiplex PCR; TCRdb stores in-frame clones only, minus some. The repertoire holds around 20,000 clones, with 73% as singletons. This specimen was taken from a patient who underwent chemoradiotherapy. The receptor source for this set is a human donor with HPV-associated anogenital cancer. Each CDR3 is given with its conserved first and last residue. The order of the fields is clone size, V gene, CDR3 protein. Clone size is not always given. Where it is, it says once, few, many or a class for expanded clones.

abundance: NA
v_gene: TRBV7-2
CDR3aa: CASSLKGGRADTQYF

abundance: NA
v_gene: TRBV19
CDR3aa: CASNNNRDNNYGYTF

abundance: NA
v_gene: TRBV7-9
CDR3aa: CASSPSRFGEKLFF

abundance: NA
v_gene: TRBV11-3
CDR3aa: CASSSSGTRNNEQFF

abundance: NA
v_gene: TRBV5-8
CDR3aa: CASSFGQDYNSPLHF

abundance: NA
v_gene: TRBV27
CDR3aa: CASSFRGASTDTQYF

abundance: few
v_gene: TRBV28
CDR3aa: CASSMPGDGLSQPQHF

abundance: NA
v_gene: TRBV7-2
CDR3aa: CASSPSPGRLNIQYF

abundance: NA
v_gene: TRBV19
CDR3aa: CASSDSSYNSPLHF

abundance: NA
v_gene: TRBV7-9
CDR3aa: CASSLTDNANTGELFF

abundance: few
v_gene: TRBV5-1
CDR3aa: CASSLEGHQPQHF

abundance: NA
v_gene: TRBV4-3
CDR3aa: CASSQEFGLPRYNEQFF

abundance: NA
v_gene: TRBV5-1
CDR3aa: CASSLVPPPSTDTQYF

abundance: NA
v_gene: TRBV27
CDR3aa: CASLRGRGYTGELFF

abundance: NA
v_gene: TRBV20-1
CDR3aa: CSARPQGEQYF

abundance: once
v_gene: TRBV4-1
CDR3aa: CASSQDAERQETQYF